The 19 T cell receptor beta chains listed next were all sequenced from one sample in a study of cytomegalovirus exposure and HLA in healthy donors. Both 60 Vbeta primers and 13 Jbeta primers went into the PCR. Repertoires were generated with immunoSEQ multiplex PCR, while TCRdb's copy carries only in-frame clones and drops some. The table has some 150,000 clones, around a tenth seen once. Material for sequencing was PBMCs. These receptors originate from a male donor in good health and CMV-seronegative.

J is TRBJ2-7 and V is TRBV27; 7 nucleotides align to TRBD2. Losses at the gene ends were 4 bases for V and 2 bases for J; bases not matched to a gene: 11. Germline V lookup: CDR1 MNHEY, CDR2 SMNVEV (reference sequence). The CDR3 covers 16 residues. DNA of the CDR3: TGTGCCAGCAGTTGGTCTGCGGGGGAGAGGACCTACGAGCAGTACTTC. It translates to CASSWSAGERTYEQYF.

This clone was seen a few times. CDR3 sequence (DNA): TGTGCCAGCAGTTTAACATGGAGGTATCAGCCCCAGCATTTT. As protein: CASSLTWRYQPQHF. The chain is built from TRBV27 and TRBJ1-5; D is unclear. V lost 2 bases, J lost 5 bases, and 10 bases lay in between. The CDR3 is made up of 14 amino acids. CDR1 MNHEY and CDR2 SMNVEV come from the germline V gene (reference sequence).

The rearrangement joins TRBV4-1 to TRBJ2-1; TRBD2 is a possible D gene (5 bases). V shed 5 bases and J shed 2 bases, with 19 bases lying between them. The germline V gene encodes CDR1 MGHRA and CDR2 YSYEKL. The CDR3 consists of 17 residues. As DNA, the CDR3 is TGCGCCAGCAGCTTCAAGTGGCCGGGGATCACCTACAATGAGCAGTTCTTC. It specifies CASSFKWPGITYNEQFF.

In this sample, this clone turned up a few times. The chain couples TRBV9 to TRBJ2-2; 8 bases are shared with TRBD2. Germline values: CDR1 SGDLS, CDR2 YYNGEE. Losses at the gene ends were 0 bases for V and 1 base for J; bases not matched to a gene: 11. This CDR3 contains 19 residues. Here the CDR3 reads CASSVASRGGRKNTGELFF. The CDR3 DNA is TGTGCCAGCAGCGTAGCTTCCCGGGGGGGGCGGAAGAACACCGGGGAGCTGTTTTTT.

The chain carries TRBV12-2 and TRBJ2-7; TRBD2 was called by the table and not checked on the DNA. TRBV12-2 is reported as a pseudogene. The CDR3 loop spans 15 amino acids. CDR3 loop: CASRLPTSGRYEQYF. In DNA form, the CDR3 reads TGTGCAAGTCGCTTACCGACTAGCGGGAGATACGAGCAGTACTTC.

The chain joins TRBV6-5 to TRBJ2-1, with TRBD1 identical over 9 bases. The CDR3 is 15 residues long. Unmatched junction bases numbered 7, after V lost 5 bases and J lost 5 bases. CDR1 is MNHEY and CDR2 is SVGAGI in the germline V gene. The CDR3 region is CASSPGTGIHNEQFF. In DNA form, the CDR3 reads TGTGCCAGCAGTCCGGGGACAGGGATCCACAATGAGCAGTTCTTC.

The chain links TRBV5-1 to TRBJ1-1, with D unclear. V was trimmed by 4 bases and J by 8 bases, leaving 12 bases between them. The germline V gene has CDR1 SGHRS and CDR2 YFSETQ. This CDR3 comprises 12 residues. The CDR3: CASSRERGEAFF. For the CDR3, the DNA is TGCGCCAGCAGCAGAGAGAGAGGAGAAGCTTTCTTT.

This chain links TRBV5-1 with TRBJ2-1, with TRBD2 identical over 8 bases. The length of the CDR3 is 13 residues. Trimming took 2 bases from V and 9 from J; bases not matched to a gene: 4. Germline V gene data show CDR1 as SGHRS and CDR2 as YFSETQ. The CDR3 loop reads CASSLERGSEQFF. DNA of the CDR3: TGCGCCAGCAGCTTAGAGCGGGGGTCTGAGCAGTTCTTC.

The CDR3 bases are TGTGCCAGCAGCTTAGTCCCAGGCTCTGGAAACACCATATATTTT. The encoded protein is CASSLVPGSGNTIYF. The chain combines TRBV7-6 with TRBJ1-3; no clear D. CDR3 length: 15 amino acids. In germline, CDR1 is SGHVS, CDR2 FNYEAQ. V gave up 1 base and J gave up 0 bases, with 7 bases separating them.

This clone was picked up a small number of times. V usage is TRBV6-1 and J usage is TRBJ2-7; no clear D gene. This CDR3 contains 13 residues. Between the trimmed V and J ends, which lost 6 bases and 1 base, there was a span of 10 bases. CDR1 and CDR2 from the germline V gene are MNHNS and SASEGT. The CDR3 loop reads CASRVADSYEQYF. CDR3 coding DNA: TGTGCCAGCAGGGTGGCAGATTCCTACGAGCAGTACTTC.

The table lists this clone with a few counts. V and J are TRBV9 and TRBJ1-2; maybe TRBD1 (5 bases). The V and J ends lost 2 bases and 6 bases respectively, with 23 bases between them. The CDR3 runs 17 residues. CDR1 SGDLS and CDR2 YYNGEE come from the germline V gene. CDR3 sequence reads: CASSVSIGGGWGDGYTF. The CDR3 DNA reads TGTGCCAGCAGCGTGTCGATCGGCGGCGGGTGGGGGGATGGCTACACCTTC.

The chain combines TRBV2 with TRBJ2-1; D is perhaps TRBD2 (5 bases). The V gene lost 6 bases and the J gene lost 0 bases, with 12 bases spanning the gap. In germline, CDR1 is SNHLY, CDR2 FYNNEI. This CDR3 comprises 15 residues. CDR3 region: CASRPSSSSYNEQFF. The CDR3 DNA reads TGTGCCAGCAGGCCTAGCAGCAGCTCCTACAATGAGCAGTTCTTC.

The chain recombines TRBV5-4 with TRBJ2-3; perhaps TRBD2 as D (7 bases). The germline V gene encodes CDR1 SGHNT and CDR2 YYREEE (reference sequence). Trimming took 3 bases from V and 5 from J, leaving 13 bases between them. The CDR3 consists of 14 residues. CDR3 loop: CASSWLGGGDTQYF. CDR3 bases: TGTGCCAGCAGCTGGTTAGGGGGGGGAGATACGCAGTATTTT.

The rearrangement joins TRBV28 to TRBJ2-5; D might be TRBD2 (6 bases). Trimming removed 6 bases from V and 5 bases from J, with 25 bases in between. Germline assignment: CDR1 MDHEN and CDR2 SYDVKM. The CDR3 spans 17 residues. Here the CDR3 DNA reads TGTGCCAGCAGCCCTAGGGTAGGGCGGGAAGGTGGCGAGACCCAGTACTTC. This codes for CASSPRVGREGGETQYF. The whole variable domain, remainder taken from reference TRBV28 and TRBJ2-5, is DVKVTQSSRYLVKRTGEKVFLECVQDMDHENMFWYRQDPGLGLRLIYFSYDVKMKEKGDIPEGYSVSREKKERFSLILESASTNQTSMYLCASSPRVGREGGETQYFGPGTRLLVL.

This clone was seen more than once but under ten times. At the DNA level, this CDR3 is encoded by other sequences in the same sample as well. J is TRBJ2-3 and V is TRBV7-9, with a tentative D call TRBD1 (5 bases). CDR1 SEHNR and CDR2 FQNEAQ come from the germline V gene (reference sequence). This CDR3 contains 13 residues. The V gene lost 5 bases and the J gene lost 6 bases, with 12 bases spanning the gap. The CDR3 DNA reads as TGTGCCAGCAGCGGGTCAGGGCGTGATACGCAGTATTTT. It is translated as CASSGSGRDTQYF.

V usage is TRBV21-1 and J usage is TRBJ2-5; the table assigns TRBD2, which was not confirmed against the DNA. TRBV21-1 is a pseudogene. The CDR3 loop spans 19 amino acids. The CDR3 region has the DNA TGTGCCAGCAGCAAAGCGCTTTGGAAGGCTAGCGGGGCCCAAGAGACCCAGTACTTC. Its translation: CASSKALWKASGAQETQYF.

Here the CDR3 DNA reads TGTGCCAGCAGTTCCGCGGACGGGATCTCTGGAAACACCATATATTTT. Protein: CASSSADGISGNTIYF. The genes are TRBV6-5 and TRBJ1-3; no clear D gene. There are 16 residues in the CDR3. V was clipped by 4 bases and J by 0 bases, with 13 bases between them. Germline CDR1 MNHEY, CDR2 SVGAGI.

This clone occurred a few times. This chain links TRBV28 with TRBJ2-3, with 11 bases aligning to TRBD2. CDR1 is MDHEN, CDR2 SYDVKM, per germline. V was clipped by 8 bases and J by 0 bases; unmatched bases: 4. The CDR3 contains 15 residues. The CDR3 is CASGLAGSSTDTQYF. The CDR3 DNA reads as TGTGCCAGCGGACTAGCGGGTTCTAGCACAGATACGCAGTATTTT. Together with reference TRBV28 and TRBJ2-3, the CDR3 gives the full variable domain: DVKVTQSSRYLVKRTGEKVFLECVQDMDHENMFWYRQDPGLGLRLIYFSYDVKMKEKGDIPEGYSVSREKKERFSLILESASTNQTSMYLCASGLAGSSTDTQYFGPGTRLTVL.

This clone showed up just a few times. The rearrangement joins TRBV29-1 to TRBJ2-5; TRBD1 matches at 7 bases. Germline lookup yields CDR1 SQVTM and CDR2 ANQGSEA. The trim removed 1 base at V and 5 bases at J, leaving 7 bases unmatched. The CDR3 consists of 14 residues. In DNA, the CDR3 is TGCAGCGTTGAAGTAGACAGGGTCGGGGAGACCCAGTACTTC. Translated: CSVEVDRVGETQYF. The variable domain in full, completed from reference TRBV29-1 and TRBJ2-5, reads SAVISQKPSRDICQRGTSLTIQCQVDSQVTMMFWYRQQPGQSLTLIATANQGSEATYESGFVIDKFPISRPNLTFSTLTVSNMSPEDSSIYLCSVEVDRVGETQYFGPGTRLLVL.